These T cell receptor beta chains were read from a single sample in a study of graft-versus-host responses after intestinal transplantation. Using immunoSEQ multiplex PCR, the repertoire was profiled, and TCRdb retains in-frame clones only, with some absent. This table has about 16,000 clones, roughly 94% appearing once. Source: PBMCs, taken 23 days after intestinal transplant. The receptor source for this set is a human patient who received an intestinal transplant, so some T cells may come from the graft donor. CDR3s leave out the opening cysteine and the closing phenylalanine or tryptophan.

TRBJ2-5 | TRBV7-7 | ASSQITWTSGRNTEEETQY
TRBJ2-1 | TRBV27 | ASSRGTSGSRYEQF
TRBJ1-1 | TRBV10-1 | ASSESRLPDTEAF
TRBJ2-5 | TRBV7-2 | ASSPEGRETQY
TRBJ1-2 | TRBV7-9 | ASSSTRDRGRDGYT
TRBJ2-7 | TRBV6-5 | ASSYYGTPHYEQY
TRBJ2-7 | TRBV11-1 | ASTPGQVAYEQY
TRBJ2-7 | TRBV11-2 | ASSSEGSPRAYEQY
TRBJ2-1 | TRBV27 | ASSSSSVPYNEQF
TRBJ1-1 | TRBV6-5 | ASSSDASEAF
TRBJ1-2 | TRBV27 | ASSLAFPSAGGTYGYT
TRBJ2-5 | TRBV7-9 | ASSSSDRRRETQY
TRBJ1-1 | TRBV9 | ASSVDGVLGTEAF
TRBJ2-7 | TRBV10-1 | ASSGTDVYEQY
TRBJ2-1 | TRBV6-5 | ASSYAGDNEQF
TRBJ2-7 | TRBV5-4 | AQGQGTYEQY
TRBJ1-1 | TRBV6-5 | ASSYRVKAERAF
TRBJ2-2 | TRBV27 | ASSLAGPGGGGELF
TRBJ2-1 | TRBV19 | ASSIKGTKTPLYNEQF
TRBJ2-3 | TRBV4-2 | ASSLPIAWGTDTQY
TRBJ2-7 | TRBV28 | ASSLPGQGAYEQY
TRBJ1-1 | TRBV28 | ASSGLEGRAF
TRBJ1-1 | TRBV27 | ASKDAGRGTEAF
TRBJ1-2 | TRBV7-2 | ASSLTGEGYGYT
TRBJ2-1 | TRBV9 | ASSVGGGEQF
TRBJ2-5 | TRBV5-5 | ASRPKGQSARETQY
TRBJ1-1 | TRBV5-4 | ASTGWPNTEAF
TRBJ2-5 | TRBV2 | ALRDPDSQETQY
TRBJ1-5 | TRBV7-9 | ASSLAAGYQPQH
TRBJ2-1 | TRBV6-6 | ASSYSSPRANEQF
TRBJ2-2 | TRBV7-9 | ASSSRDTGELF
TRBJ2-7 | TRBV15 | ATSSMTSGSYEQY
TRBJ1-1 | TRBV5-1 | ASSPAGTEAF
TRBJ2-1 | TRBV27 | ASSLAGGPSLEQF
TRBJ1-1 | TRBV27 | ASSLFKLTEAF
TRBJ2-7 | TRBV6-6 | ASRRGLAGVDEQY
TRBJ2-5 | TRBV4-1 | ASSQGGRGLQETQY
TRBJ2-1 | TRBV6-6 | ASTSDVNEQF
TRBJ2-7 | TRBV7-3 | PTQNPGQHMKSSYEQY
TRBJ2-7 | TRBV7-9 | ASSLGRSGTSDYEQY
TRBJ2-7 | TRBV7-2 | ASSFIAGDYSEQY
TRBJ2-1 | TRBV27 | ASSPGPYNEQF